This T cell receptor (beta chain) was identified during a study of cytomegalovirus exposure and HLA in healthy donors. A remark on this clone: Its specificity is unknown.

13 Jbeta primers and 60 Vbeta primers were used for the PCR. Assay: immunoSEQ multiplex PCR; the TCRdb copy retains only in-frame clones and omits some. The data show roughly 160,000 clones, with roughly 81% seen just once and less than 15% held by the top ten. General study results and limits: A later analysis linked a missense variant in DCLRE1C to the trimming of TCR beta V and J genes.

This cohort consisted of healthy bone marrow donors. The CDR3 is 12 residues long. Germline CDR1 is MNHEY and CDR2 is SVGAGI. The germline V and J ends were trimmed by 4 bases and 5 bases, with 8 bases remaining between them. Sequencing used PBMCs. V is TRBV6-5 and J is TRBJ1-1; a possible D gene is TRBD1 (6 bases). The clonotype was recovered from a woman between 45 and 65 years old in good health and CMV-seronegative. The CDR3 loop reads CASSSGVTEAFF. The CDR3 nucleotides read TGTGCCAGCAGTTCAGGGGTTACTGAAGCTTTCTTT.